This is a list of T cell receptor beta chains from one sample in a study of vaccination and CD4 T cells after COVID-19. TCRdb itself ran the PCR reads through MiXCR, one entry per CDR3 protein. Of 11,000 or so distinct CDR3 sequences in the sample, 29% are singletons; the top ten hold 23%. These TCRs are of unknown antigen specificity. Material: cultured CD4+ T cells from blood. Receptors were obtained from a human donor with COVID-19. Each CDR3 is given without its conserved first and last residue. The order of the fields is J gene, V gene, CDR3 protein.

J: TRBJ2-1; V: TRBV7-2; CDR3: ASSPTYNEQF
J: TRBJ2-6; V: TRBV2; CDR3: ASSQIPDYSGANVLT
J: TRBJ1-6; V: TRBV27; CDR3: ASSLGTGGDTPLH
J: TRBJ2-3; V: TRBV27; CDR3: ASSQRRAASDTQY
J: TRBJ1-5; V: TRBV2; CDR3: ASSGGWGNQPQH
J: TRBJ2-7; V: TRBV27; CDR3: ASSRRTSGGRGRYEQY
J: TRBJ2-5; V: TRBV7-8; CDR3: ASSLTERGGRETQY
J: TRBJ1-4; V: TRBV20-1; CDR3: SAVDREGAEKLF
J: TRBJ1-5; V: TRBV7-9; CDR3: ASSLGDREHQPQH
J: TRBJ1-5; V: TRBV5-8; CDR3: ASSLAGDQPQH
J: TRBJ2-1; V: TRBV20-1; CDR3: SGTGFNEQF
J: TRBJ2-1; V: TRBV6-4; CDR3: ASSDSGGGYNEQF
J: TRBJ2-3; V: TRBV20-1; CDR3: SARDPTEPTDTQY
J: TRBJ1-1; V: TRBV7-9; CDR3: ASSPRQGTNTEAF
J: TRBJ1-1; V: TRBV7-2; CDR3: ASSLVFRAEAF
J: TRBJ2-2; V: TRBV30; CDR3: AWSFSANTGELF
J: TRBJ1-1; V: TRBV7-2; CDR3: ASSGAILAF
J: TRBJ2-5; V: TRBV7-2; CDR3: ASSFRLTETQY
J: TRBJ1-1; V: TRBV11-2; CDR3: ASAWSQGASTEAF
J: TRBJ1-1; V: TRBV5-6; CDR3: ASSPDRGQRTEAF
J: TRBJ1-5; V: TRBV23-1; CDR3: ASTSREGDQPQH
J: TRBJ2-1; V: TRBV15; CDR3: ATSSGGSSNEQF
J: TRBJ2-6; V: TRBV2; CDR3: ASSPPRGANVLT
J: TRBJ2-7; V: TRBV10-2; CDR3: ASSESRYEQY
J: TRBJ2-7; V: TRBV20-1; CDR3: SATLTYEQY